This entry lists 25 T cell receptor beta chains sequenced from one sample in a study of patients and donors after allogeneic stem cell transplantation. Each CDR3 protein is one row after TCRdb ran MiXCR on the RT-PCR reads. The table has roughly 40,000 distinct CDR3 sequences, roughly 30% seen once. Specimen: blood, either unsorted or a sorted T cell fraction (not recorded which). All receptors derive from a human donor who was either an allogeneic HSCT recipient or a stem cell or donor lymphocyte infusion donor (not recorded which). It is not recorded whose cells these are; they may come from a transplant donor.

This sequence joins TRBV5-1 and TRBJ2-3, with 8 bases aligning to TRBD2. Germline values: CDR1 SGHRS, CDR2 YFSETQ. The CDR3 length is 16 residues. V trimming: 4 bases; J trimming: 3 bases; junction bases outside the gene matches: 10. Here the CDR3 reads CASSLFPGLETDTQYF. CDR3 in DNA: TGCGCCAGCAGCCTCTTTCCGGGACTAGAGACAGATACGCAGTATTTT.

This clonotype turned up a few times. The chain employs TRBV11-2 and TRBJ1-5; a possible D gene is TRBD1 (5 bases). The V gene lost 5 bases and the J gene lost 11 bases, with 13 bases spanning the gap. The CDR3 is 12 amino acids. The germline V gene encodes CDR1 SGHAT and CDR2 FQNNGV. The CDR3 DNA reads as TGTGCCAGCAGCCAGTTGGGGGGAACCCAGCATTTT. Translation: CASSQLGGTQHF.

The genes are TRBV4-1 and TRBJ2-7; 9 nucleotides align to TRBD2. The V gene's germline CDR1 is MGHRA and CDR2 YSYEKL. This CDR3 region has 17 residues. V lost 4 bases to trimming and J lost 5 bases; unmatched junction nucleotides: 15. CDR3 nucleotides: TGCGCCAGCAGCCGGGTAGCTTGGGCGGGAGGGAACCACGAGCAGTACTTC. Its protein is CASSRVAWAGGNHEQYF.

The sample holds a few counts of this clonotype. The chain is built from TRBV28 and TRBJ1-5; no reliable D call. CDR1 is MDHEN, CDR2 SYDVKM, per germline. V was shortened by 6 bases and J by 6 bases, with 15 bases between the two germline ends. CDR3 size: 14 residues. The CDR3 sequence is CASSSGGMGQPQHF. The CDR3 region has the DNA TGTGCCAGCAGCTCGGGAGGGATGGGTCAGCCCCAGCATTTT.

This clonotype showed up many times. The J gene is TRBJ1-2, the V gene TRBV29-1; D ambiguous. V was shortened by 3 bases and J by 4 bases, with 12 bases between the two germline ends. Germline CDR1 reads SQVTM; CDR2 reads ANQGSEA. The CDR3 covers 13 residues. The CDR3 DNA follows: TGCAGCGTTGAGGGAGACCCTGTCTATGGCTACACCTTC. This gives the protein CSVEGDPVYGYTF.

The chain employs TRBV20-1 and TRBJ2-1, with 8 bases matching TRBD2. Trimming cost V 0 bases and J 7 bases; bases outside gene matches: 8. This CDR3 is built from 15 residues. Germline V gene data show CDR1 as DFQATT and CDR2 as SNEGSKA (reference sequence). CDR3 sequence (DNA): TGCAGTGCTAGAGATGCTGCGGGAGGAAGGAATGAGCAGTTCTTC. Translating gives CSARDAAGGRNEQFF.

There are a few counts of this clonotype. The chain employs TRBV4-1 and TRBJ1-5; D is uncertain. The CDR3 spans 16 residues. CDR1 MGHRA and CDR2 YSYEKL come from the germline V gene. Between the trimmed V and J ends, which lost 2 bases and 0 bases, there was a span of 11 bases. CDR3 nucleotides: TGCGCCAGCAGCCAACTCCCCGGGTATAGCAATCAGCCCCAGCATTTT. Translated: CASSQLPGYSNQPQHF.

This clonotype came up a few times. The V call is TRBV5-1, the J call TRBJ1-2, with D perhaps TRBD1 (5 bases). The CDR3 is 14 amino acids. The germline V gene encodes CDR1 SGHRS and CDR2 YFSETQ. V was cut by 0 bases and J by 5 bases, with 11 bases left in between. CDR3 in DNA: TGCGCCAGCAGCTTGGAAGCAGGGAGATATGGCTACACCTTC. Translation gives CASSLEAGRYGYTF.

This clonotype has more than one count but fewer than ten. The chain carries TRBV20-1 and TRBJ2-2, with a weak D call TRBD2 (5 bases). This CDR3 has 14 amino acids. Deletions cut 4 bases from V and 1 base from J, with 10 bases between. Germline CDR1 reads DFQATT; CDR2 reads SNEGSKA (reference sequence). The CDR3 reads CSATGVRNTGELFF. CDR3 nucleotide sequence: TGCAGTGCTACCGGGGTACGGAACACCGGGGAGCTGTTTTTT.

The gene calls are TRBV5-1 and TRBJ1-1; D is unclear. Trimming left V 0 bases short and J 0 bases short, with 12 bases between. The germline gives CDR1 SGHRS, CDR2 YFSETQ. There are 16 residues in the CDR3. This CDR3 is CASSLGLLIMNTEAFF. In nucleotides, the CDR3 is TGCGCCAGCAGCTTGGGATTACTGATAATGAACACTGAAGCTTTCTTT.

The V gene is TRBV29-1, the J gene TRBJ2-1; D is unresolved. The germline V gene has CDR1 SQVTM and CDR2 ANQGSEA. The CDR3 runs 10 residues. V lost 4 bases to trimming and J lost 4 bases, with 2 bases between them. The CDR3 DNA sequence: TGCAGCGTTGGGTACAATGAGCAGTTCTTC. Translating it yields CSVGYNEQFF.

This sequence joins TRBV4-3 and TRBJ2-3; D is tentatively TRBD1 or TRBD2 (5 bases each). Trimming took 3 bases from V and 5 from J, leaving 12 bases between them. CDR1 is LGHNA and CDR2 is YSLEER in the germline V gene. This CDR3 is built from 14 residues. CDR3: CASSQGPTGDTQYF. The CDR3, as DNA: TGCGCCAGCAGCCAGGGACCAACAGGAGATACGCAGTATTTT.

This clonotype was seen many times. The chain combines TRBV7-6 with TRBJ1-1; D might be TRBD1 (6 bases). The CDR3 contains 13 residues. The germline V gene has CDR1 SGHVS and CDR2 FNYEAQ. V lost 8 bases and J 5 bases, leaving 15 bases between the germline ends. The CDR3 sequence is CASAWEGGTEAFF. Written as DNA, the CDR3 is TGTGCCAGCGCATGGGAGGGGGGTACTGAAGCTTTCTTT.

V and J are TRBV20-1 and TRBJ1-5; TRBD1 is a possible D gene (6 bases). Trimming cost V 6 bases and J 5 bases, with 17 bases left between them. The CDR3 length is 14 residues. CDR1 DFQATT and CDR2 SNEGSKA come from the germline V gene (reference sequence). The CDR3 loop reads CSAVSKRGDQPQHF. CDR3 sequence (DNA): TGCAGTGCGGTCTCAAAGAGGGGGGATCAGCCCCAGCATTTT.

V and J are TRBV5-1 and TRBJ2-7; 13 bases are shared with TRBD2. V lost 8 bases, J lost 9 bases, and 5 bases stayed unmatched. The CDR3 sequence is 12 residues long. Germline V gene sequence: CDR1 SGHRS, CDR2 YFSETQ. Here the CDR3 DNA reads TGCGCCAGACTAGCGGGAGGGCCTGGGCAGTACTTC. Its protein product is CARLAGGPGQYF.

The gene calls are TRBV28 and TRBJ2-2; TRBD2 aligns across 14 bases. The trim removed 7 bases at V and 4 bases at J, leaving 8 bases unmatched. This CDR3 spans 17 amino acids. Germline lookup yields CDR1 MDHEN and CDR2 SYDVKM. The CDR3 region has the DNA TGTGCCAGCACACACTTAGGACTAGCGGGAGGCACCGGGGAGCTGTTTTTT. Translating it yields CASTHLGLAGGTGELFF.

CDR3 in amino acids: CASSQGGNSGETQYF. For the CDR3, the DNA is TGCGCCAGCAGCCAAGGAGGGAATTCAGGAGAGACCCAGTACTTC. The chain employs TRBV4-1 and TRBJ2-5; D possibly corresponds to TRBD2 (5 bases). Germline-derived CDR1 and CDR2 are MGHRA and YSYEKL. V gave up 1 base and J gave up 4 bases, with 13 bases separating them. There are 15 residues in the CDR3.

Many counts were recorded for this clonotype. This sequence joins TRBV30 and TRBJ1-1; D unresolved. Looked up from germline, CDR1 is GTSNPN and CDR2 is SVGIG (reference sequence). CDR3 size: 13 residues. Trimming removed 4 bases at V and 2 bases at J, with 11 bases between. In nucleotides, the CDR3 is TGTGCCTGGAAAGCCCACTTTAACACTGAAGCTTTCTTT. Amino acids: CAWKAHFNTEAFF.

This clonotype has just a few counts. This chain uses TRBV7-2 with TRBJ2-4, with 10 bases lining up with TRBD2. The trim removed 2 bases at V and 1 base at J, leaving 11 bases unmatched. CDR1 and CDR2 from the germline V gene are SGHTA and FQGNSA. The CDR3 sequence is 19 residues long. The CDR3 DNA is TGTGCCAGCAGCTTAAGGTCGCTAGCGGGAGTAGGGGCCAAAAACATTCAGTACTTC. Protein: CASSLRSLAGVGAKNIQYF.

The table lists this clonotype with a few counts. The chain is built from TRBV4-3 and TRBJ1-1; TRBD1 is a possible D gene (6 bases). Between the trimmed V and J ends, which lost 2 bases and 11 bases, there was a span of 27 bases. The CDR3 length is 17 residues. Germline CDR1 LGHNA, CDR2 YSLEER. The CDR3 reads CASSQLPGQAIRCRAFF. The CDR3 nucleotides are TGCGCCAGCAGCCAACTACCGGGACAAGCCATTCGTTGTAGGGCTTTCTTT.

CDR3 bases: TGTGCCACCAGTGATTTACCTAAACTCGGGGCAGATACGCAGTATTTT. Its protein product is CATSDLPKLGADTQYF. The genes are TRBV24-1 and TRBJ2-3; D perhaps matches TRBD2 (5 bases). Trimming removed 1 base at V and 4 bases at J, with 14 bases between. The CDR3 spans 16 residues. Per germline, CDR1 KGHDR and CDR2 SFDVKD.

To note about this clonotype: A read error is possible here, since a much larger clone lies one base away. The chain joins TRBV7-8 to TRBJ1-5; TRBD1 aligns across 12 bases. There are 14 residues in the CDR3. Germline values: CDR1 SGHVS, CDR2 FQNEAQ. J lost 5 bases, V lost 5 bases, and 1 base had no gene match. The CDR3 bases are TGTGCCAGCAGCGGGACAGGGGGCCATCAGCCCCAGCATTTT. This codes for CASSGTGGHQPQHF.

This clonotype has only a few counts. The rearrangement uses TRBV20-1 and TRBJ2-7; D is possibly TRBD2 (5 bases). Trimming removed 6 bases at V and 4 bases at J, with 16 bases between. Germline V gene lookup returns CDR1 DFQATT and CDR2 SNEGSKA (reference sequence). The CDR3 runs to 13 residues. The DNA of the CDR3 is TGCAGTGCCCCCCGGACTTTACATTACGAGCAGTACTTC. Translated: CSAPRTLHYEQYF.

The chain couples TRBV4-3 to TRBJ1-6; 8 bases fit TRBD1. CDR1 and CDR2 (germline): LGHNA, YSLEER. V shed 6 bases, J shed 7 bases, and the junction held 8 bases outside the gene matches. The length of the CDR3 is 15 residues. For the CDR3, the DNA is TGCGCCAGCAGTTTTTGGACAGGGAAGAATTCACCCCTCCACTTT. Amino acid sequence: CASSFWTGKNSPLHF.

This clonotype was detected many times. In DNA, the CDR3 is TGTGCCAGCAGCCTGAGGACAGGATATAATGAAAAACTGTTTTTT. Its protein product is CASSLRTGYNEKLFF. This chain links TRBV7-9 with TRBJ1-4, with 7 positions matching TRBD1. The CDR3 consists of 15 residues. With V trimmed by 5 bases and J by 4 bases, 7 bases remained unmatched. Germline CDR1 reads SEHNR; CDR2 reads FQNEAQ (reference sequence).